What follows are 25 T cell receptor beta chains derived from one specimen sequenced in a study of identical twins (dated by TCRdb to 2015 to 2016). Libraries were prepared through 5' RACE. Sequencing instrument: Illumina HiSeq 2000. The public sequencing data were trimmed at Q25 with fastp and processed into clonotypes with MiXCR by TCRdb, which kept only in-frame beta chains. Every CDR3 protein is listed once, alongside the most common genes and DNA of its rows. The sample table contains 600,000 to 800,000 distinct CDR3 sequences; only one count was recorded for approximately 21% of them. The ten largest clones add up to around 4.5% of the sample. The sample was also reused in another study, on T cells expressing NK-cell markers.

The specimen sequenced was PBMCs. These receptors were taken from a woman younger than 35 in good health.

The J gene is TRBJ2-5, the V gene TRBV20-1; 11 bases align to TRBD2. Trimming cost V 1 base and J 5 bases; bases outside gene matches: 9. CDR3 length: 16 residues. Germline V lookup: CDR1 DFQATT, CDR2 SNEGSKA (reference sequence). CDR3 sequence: CSARALRASGGETQYF. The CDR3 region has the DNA TGCAGTGCTAGAGCCCTTAGGGCTAGCGGGGGGGAGACCCAGTACTTC.

The CDR3 region is CASSPGVTAREQYF. DNA for the CDR3: TGTGCCAGCTCACCAGGGGTGACGGCGCGCGAGCAGTACTTC. The chain links TRBV18 to TRBJ2-7; D unresolved. The CDR3 covers 14 residues. Germline lookup yields CDR1 KGHSH and CDR2 LQKENI. V lost 2 bases to trimming and J lost 6 bases, with 14 bases between them.

CDR3 bases: TGCAGCGCCGGACTAGCGGGACAGAAGCAGTACTTC. This encodes CSAGLAGQKQYF. V usage is TRBV29-1 and J usage is TRBJ2-7; 12 bases align to TRBD2. CDR1 SQVTM and CDR2 ANQGSEA come from the germline V gene. This CDR3 has 12 amino acids. Unmatched junction bases numbered 6, after V lost 7 bases and J lost 8 bases.

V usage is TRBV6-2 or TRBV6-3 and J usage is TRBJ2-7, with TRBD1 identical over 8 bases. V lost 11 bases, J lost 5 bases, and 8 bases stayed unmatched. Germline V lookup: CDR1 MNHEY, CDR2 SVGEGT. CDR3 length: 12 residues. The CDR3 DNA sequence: TGTGCCGCGAAGGACAGGGTCCACGAGCAGTACTTC. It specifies CAAKDRVHEQYF.

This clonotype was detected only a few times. CDR3 protein: CSAREATSVQETQYF. The CDR3 region has the DNA TGCAGTGCTAGAGAGGCAACGAGCGTCCAAGAGACCCAGTACTTC. The J gene is TRBJ2-5, the V gene TRBV20-1, with no clear D. Germline CDR1 and CDR2: DFQATT and SNEGSKA (reference sequence). The CDR3 contains 15 residues. The V gene lost 0 bases and the J gene lost 1 base, with 12 bases spanning the gap.

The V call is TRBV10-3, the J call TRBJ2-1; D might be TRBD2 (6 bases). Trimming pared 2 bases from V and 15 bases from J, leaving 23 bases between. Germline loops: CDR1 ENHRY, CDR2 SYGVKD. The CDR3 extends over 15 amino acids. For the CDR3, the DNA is TGTGCCATCAGTGAGCCCAGCATAGCGGCCGGACCGGCGTTCTTC. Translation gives CAISEPSIAAGPAFF.

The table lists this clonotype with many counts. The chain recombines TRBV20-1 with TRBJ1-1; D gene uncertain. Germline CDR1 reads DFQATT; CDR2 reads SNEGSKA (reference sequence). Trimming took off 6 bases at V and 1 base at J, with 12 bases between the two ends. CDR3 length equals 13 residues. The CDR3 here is CSAYPDGNTEAFF. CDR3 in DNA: TGCAGTGCCTATCCGGACGGGAACACTGAAGCTTTCTTT.

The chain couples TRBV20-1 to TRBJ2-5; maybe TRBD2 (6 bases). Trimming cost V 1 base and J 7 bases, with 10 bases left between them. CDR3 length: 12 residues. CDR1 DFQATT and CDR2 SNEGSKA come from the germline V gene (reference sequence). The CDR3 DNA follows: TGCAGTGCTAGAGCGGGACTGACGACCCAGTACTTC. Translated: CSARAGLTTQYF.

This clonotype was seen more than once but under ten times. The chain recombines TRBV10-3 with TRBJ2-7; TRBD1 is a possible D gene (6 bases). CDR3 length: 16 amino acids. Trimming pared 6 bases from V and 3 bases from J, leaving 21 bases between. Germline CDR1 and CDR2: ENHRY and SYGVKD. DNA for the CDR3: TGTGCCATCAGCGATCGACAGGCATCCCTGGGCTACGAGCAGTACTTC. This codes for CAISDRQASLGYEQYF.

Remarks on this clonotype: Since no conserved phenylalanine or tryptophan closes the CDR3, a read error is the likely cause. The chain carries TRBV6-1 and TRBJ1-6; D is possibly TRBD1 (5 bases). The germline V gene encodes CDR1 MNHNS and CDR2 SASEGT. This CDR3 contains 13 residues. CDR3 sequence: CASREAGSSPLHI. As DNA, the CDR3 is TGTGCCAGCAGAGAAGCAGGGAGCTCACCCCTCCACATT.

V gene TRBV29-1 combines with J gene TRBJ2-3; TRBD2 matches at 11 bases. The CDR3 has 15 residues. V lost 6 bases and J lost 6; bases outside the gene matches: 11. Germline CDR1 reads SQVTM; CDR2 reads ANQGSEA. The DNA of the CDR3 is TGCAGCGTGTCAATAGCGGGAGGGCCTATTGATACGCAGTATTTT. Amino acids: CSVSIAGGPIDTQYF.

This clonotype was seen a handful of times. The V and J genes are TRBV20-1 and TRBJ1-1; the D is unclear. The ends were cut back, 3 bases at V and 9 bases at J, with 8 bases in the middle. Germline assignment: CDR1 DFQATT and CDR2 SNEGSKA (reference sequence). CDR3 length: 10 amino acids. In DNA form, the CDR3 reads TGCAGTGCTAGTGAGGGTAAAGCTTTCTTT. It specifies CSASEGKAFF.

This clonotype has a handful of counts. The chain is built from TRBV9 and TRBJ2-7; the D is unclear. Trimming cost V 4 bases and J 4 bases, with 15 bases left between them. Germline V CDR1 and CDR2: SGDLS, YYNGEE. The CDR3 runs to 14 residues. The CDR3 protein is CASSTGPRAYEQYF. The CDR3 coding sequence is TGTGCCAGCAGCACCGGGCCCCGGGCGTACGAGCAGTACTTC.

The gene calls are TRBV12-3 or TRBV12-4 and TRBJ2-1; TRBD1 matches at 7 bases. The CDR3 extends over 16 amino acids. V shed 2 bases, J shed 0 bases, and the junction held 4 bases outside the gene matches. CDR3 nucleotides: TGTGCCAGCAGTTTAAGGGGGCTGGACTCCTACAATGAGCAGTTCTTC. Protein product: CASSLRGLDSYNEQFF.

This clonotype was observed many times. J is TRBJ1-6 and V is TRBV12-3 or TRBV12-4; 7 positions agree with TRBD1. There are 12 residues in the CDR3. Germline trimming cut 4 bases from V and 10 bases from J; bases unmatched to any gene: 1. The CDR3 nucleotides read TGTGCCAGCAGTTCCAGGGGGTCACCCCTCCACTTT. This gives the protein CASSSRGSPLHF.

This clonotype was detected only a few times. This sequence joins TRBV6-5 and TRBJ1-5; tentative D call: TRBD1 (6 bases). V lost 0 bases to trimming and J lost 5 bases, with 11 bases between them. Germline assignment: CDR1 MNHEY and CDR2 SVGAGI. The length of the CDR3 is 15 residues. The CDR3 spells CASSYSSQGHQPQHF. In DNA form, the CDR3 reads TGTGCCAGCAGTTACTCGTCCCAGGGGCATCAGCCCCAGCATTTT.

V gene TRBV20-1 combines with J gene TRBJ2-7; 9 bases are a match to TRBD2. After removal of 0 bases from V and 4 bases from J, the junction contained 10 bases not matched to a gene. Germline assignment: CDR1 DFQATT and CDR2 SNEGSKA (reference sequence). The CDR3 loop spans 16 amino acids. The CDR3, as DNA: TGCAGTGCTAGAGATAATAGGGCTAGCGGGATTTACGAGCAGTACTTC. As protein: CSARDNRASGIYEQYF.

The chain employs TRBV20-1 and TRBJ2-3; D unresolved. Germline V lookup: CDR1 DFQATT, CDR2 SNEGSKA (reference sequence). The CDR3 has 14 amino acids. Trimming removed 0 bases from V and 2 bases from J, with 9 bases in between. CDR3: CSAREPLVTDTQYF. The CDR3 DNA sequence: TGCAGTGCTAGAGAACCCCTAGTCACAGATACGCAGTATTTT.

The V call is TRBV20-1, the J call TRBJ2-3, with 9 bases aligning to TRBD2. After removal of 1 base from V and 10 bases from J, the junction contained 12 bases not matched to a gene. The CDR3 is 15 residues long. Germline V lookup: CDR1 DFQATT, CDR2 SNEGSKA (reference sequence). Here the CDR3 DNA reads TGCAGTGCTAGAGGTACCGCGGGAGGGGACCCTCCGCAGTATTTT. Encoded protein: CSARGTAGGDPPQYF.

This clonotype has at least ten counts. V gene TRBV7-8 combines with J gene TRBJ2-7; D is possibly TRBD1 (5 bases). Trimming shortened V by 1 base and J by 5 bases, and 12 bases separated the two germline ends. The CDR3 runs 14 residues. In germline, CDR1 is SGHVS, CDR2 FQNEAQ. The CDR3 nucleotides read TGTGCCAGCAGCTTAGTGCGACAGCTCCACGAGCAGTACTTC. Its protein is CASSLVRQLHEQYF. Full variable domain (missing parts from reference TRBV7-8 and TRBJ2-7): GAGVSQSPRYKVAKRGQDVALRCDPISGHVSLFWYQQALGQGPEFLTYFQNEAQLDKSGLPSDRFFAERPEGSVSTLKIQRTQQEDSAVYLCASSLVRQLHEQYFGPGTRLTVT.

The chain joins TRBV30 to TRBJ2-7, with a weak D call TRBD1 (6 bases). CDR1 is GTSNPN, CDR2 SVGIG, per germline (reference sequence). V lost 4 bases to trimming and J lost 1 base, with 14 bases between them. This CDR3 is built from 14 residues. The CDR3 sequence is CAWTPGHGSYEQYF. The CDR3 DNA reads TGTGCCTGGACTCCGGGACACGGATCCTACGAGCAGTACTTC.

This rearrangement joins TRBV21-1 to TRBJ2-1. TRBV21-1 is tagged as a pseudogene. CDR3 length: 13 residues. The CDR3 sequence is CASSKVLVREQFF. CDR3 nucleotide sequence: TGTGCCAGCAGCAAAGTTTTAGTACGTGAGCAGTTCTTC.

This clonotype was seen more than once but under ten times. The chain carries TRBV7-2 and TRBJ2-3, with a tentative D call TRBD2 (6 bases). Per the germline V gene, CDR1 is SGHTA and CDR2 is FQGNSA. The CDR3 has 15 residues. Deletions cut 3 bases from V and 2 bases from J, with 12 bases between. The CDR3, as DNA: TGTGCCAGCAGCTTTCAAGCGGGCCTCACAGATACGCAGTATTTT. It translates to CASSFQAGLTDTQYF.

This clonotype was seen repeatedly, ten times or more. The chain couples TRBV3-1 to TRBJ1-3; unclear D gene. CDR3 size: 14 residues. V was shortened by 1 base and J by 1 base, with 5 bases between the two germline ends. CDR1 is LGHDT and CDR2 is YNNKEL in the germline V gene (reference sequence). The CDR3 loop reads CASSQGGSGNTIYF. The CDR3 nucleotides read TGTGCCAGCAGCCAAGGCGGGTCTGGAAACACCATATATTTT.

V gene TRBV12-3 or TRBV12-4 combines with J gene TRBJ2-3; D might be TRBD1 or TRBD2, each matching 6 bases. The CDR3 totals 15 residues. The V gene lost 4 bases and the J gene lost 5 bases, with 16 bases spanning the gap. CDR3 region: CASSSPQEGEDTQYF. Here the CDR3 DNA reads TGTGCCAGCAGTTCTCCCCAGGAGGGGGAAGATACGCAGTATTTT.